The rows below give T cell receptor beta chains drawn from one sample of a study of OX40 agonist ivuxolimab in advanced cancers. Data came from immunoSEQ multiplex PCR; TCRdb stores just in-frame clones and leaves some out. The profile covers around 63,000 clones, with about four fifths appearing a single time and under 13% taken by the ten largest. Source: CD4+ or CD8+ T cells sorted from blood, taken in a trial of the OX40 agonist ivuxolimab. These receptor sequences come from an adult with an advanced solid tumor such as melanoma, head and neck, liver or kidney cancer. The CDR3 runs from the conserved cysteine through the conserved F or W. Fields, in order: D gene, clone size, J gene, V gene, CDR3 DNA, CDR3 protein. A D gene is named only where the DNA matches it firmly. Some rows have no size entry. The others give once, few or many, or a class for an expanded clone.

d_gene: NA
abundance: NA
j_gene: TRBJ2-7
v_gene: TRBV6-5
CDR3nt: TGTGCCAGCAGTTTGCGTGGGGGGCCTTCCTACGAGCAGTACTTC
CDR3aa: CASSLRGGPSYEQYF

d_gene: NA
abundance: once
j_gene: TRBJ1-1
v_gene: TRBV6-5
CDR3nt: TGTGCCAGCAGTTCCGTAGAGGGTGGGAAAACTGAAGCTTTCTTT
CDR3aa: CASSSVEGGKTEAFF

d_gene: TRBD1
abundance: NA
j_gene: TRBJ2-7
v_gene: TRBV2
CDR3nt: TGTGCCACCTCTCGGGGACCGGGACAGGGCTACGAGCAGTACTTC
CDR3aa: CATSRGPGQGYEQYF

d_gene: NA
abundance: NA
j_gene: TRBJ1-3
v_gene: TRBV7-2
CDR3nt: TGTGCCAGCAGCTTTGGAAACACCATATATTTT
CDR3aa: CASSFGNTIYF

d_gene: TRBD1
abundance: NA
j_gene: TRBJ2-2
v_gene: TRBV11-1
CDR3nt: TGTGCCAGCAGCCCACAAAGGGGGCGGACCGGGGAGCTGTTTTTT
CDR3aa: CASSPQRGRTGELFF

d_gene: NA
abundance: NA
j_gene: TRBJ1-2
v_gene: TRBV27
CDR3nt: TGTGCCAGCAGTTTAAGCCAGTCGGGAAGGGTAGGCTACACCTTC
CDR3aa: CASSLSQSGRVGYTF

d_gene: NA
abundance: few
j_gene: TRBJ1-2
v_gene: TRBV6-5
CDR3nt: TGTGCCAGCAGGCGGGACTCCAGGGGAGGCTACACCTTC
CDR3aa: CASRRDSRGGYTF

d_gene: TRBD1
abundance: NA
j_gene: TRBJ1-3
v_gene: TRBV7-9
CDR3nt: TGTGCCAGCAGCTCATTTCCAGGGGGCGAGAGTGGAAACACCATATATTTT
CDR3aa: CASSSFPGGESGNTIYF

d_gene: NA
abundance: NA
j_gene: TRBJ2-7
v_gene: TRBV2
CDR3nt: TGTGCCAGCTTTATGTCCTACGAGCAGTACTTC
CDR3aa: CASFMSYEQYF

d_gene: TRBD1
abundance: NA
j_gene: TRBJ1-5
v_gene: TRBV9
CDR3nt: TGTGCCAGCAGCGTCAGGGGGGAAGATCAGCCCCAGCATTTT
CDR3aa: CASSVRGEDQPQHF

d_gene: NA
abundance: NA
j_gene: TRBJ2-7
v_gene: TRBV5-1
CDR3nt: TGCGCCAGCAGCTTGGACTGGGACGCTTCCTACGAGCAGTACTTC
CDR3aa: CASSLDWDASYEQYF

d_gene: NA
abundance: NA
j_gene: TRBJ1-1
v_gene: TRBV7-9
CDR3nt: TGTGCCAGCAGCTTAGGGTTAGGACGTCTCACTGAAGCTTTCTTT
CDR3aa: CASSLGLGRLTEAFF

d_gene: TRBD1
abundance: NA
j_gene: TRBJ2-5
v_gene: TRBV30
CDR3nt: TGTGCCTGGAGTAGGGGGCACAGTCAAGAGACCCAGTACTTC
CDR3aa: CAWSRGHSQETQYF

d_gene: NA
abundance: NA
j_gene: TRBJ1-4
v_gene: TRBV6-5
CDR3nt: TGTGCCAGCGGTACTAATGAAAAACTGTTTTTT
CDR3aa: CASGTNEKLFF

d_gene: TRBD1
abundance: NA
j_gene: TRBJ1-1
v_gene: TRBV12-5
CDR3nt: TGTGCTAGTGGTTTCACCGGGACAGGACCCACTGAAGCTTTCTTT
CDR3aa: CASGFTGTGPTEAFF

d_gene: TRBD1
abundance: NA
j_gene: TRBJ2-7
v_gene: TRBV5-1
CDR3nt: TGCGCCAGCAGCTTGGTCGGGACAGGGACCTACGAGCAGTACTTC
CDR3aa: CASSLVGTGTYEQYF

d_gene: NA
abundance: NA
j_gene: TRBJ2-7
v_gene: TRBV9
CDR3nt: TGTGCCAGCAGCAACCCAGGGACCTACGAGCAGTACTTC
CDR3aa: CASSNPGTYEQYF

d_gene: NA
abundance: NA
j_gene: TRBJ2-1
v_gene: TRBV28
CDR3nt: TGTGCCAGCCTAGACGCAGCGCGTAGCTCCTACAATGAGCAGTTCTTC
CDR3aa: CASLDAARSSYNEQFF

d_gene: TRBD2
abundance: NA
j_gene: TRBJ2-3
v_gene: TRBV27
CDR3nt: TGTGCCAGCAGTCCCTCAGCGGGGCGCACAGATACGCAGTATTTT
CDR3aa: CASSPSAGRTDTQYF

d_gene: NA
abundance: NA
j_gene: TRBJ2-7
v_gene: TRBV6-5
CDR3nt: TGTGCCAGCAGTGTTGGAGCCGAGCAGTACTTC
CDR3aa: CASSVGAEQYF

d_gene: NA
abundance: NA
j_gene: TRBJ2-3
v_gene: TRBV4-2
CDR3nt: TGTGCCAGCAGCCAAGAGAAGCGGAACACAGATACGCAGTATTTT
CDR3aa: CASSQEKRNTDTQYF

d_gene: TRBD2
abundance: NA
j_gene: TRBJ2-1
v_gene: TRBV27
CDR3nt: TGTGCCAGCGTAGGGACTAGCGGGGCTTACAATGAGCAGTTCTTC
CDR3aa: CASVGTSGAYNEQFF

d_gene: NA
abundance: few
j_gene: TRBJ2-3
v_gene: TRBV27
CDR3nt: TGTGCCAGCAGGAGGACAGATACGCAGTATTTT
CDR3aa: CASRRTDTQYF

d_gene: NA
abundance: NA
j_gene: TRBJ2-5
v_gene: TRBV7-9
CDR3nt: TGTGCCAGCAGCCGCCAAAATAGCGAGACCCAGTACTTC
CDR3aa: CASSRQNSETQYF

d_gene: NA
abundance: NA
j_gene: TRBJ2-5
v_gene: TRBV2
CDR3nt: TGTGCCAGCAGTTTCTACAGGTTCCCTCTTCAAGAGACCCAGTACTTC
CDR3aa: CASSFYRFPLQETQYF

d_gene: NA
abundance: NA
j_gene: TRBJ1-1
v_gene: TRBV5-4
CDR3nt: TGTGCCTTCGGGGGGCCTGGGGACACTGAAGCTTTCTTT
CDR3aa: CAFGGPGDTEAFF

d_gene: NA
abundance: NA
j_gene: TRBJ2-7
v_gene: TRBV14
CDR3nt: TGTGCCAGCAGCCACGGGCTTGAGCAGTACTTC
CDR3aa: CASSHGLEQYF

d_gene: TRBD1
abundance: once
j_gene: TRBJ1-4
v_gene: TRBV9
CDR3nt: TGTGCCAGCAGCGAACCAAAGGGACAGGGGGCGGATGAAAAACTGTTTTTT
CDR3aa: CASSEPKGQGADEKLFF

d_gene: NA
abundance: NA
j_gene: TRBJ2-5
v_gene: TRBV27
CDR3nt: TGTGCCAGCAGTCCAGTAGACCAAGAGACCCAGTACTTC
CDR3aa: CASSPVDQETQYF

d_gene: NA
abundance: NA
j_gene: TRBJ2-5
v_gene: TRBV7-5
CDR3nt: TGTGTCAGAAGCCTCCTGAGGTACCAAGAGACCCAGTACTTC
CDR3aa: CVRSLLRYQETQYF

d_gene: NA
abundance: NA
j_gene: TRBJ2-2
v_gene: TRBV27
CDR3nt: TGTGCCAGCAGTCCGCCCGTGGGAAACACCGGGGAGCTGTTTTTT
CDR3aa: CASSPPVGNTGELFF

d_gene: NA
abundance: NA
j_gene: TRBJ1-2
v_gene: TRBV7-2
CDR3nt: TGTGCCAGCAGCTTAATTAGGGATGGCTACACCTTC
CDR3aa: CASSLIRDGYTF

d_gene: TRBD2
abundance: few
j_gene: TRBJ2-1
v_gene: TRBV28
CDR3nt: TGTGCCAGCAGTTCCGCGGGAGGGATGGTAATTGGGCAGTTCTTC
CDR3aa: CASSSAGGMVIGQFF

d_gene: NA
abundance: NA
j_gene: TRBJ2-7
v_gene: TRBV11-2
CDR3nt: TGTGCCAGCAGCTTAGTCCTTAGCGAGCAGTACTTC
CDR3aa: CASSLVLSEQYF

d_gene: NA
abundance: NA
j_gene: TRBJ2-5
v_gene: TRBV4-1
CDR3nt: TGCGCCAGCAGCCAAGAGCCTAGCACCAGGGAGACCCAGTACTTC
CDR3aa: CASSQEPSTRETQYF

d_gene: TRBD1
abundance: NA
j_gene: TRBJ1-1
v_gene: TRBV29-1
CDR3nt: TGCAGCGTTTGGGGACAGGGGGCGGGCAACACTGAAGCTTTCTTT
CDR3aa: CSVWGQGAGNTEAFF

d_gene: NA
abundance: NA
j_gene: TRBJ1-2
v_gene: TRBV7-2
CDR3nt: TGTGCCAGCCGGGACTATGGCTACACCTTC
CDR3aa: CASRDYGYTF

d_gene: NA
abundance: once
j_gene: TRBJ2-5
v_gene: TRBV7-6
CDR3nt: TGTGCCAGCAGCTGGGGGTTTGAGACCCAGTACTTC
CDR3aa: CASSWGFETQYF

d_gene: TRBD1
abundance: NA
j_gene: TRBJ1-2
v_gene: TRBV28
CDR3nt: TGTGCCAGCAGTTCGGGACAGGCCTACACCTTC
CDR3aa: CASSSGQAYTF

d_gene: NA
abundance: once
j_gene: TRBJ2-1
v_gene: TRBV7-2
CDR3nt: TGTGCCAGCAGCTTGGGGGCGGGCAGGATCTACAATGAGCAGTTCTTC
CDR3aa: CASSLGAGRIYNEQFF

d_gene: NA
abundance: NA
j_gene: TRBJ2-5
v_gene: TRBV7-2
CDR3nt: TGTGCCAGCAGCTCACAGGTCCAAGAGACCCAGTACTTC
CDR3aa: CASSSQVQETQYF

d_gene: NA
abundance: NA
j_gene: TRBJ2-1
v_gene: TRBV11-2
CDR3nt: TGTGCCAGCAGTTTAGCGGTCAATGAGCAGTTCTTC
CDR3aa: CASSLAVNEQFF

d_gene: NA
abundance: NA
j_gene: TRBJ2-4
v_gene: TRBV28
CDR3nt: TGTGCCAGCAGTCGACTGTTTGGACGTGAGGGGAACATTCAGTACTTC
CDR3aa: CASSRLFGREGNIQYF

d_gene: TRBD1
abundance: NA
j_gene: TRBJ2-7
v_gene: TRBV5-5
CDR3nt: TGTGCCAGCAGCCCGGGAGCGGGACAGGGGCTGTACGAGCAGTACTTC
CDR3aa: CASSPGAGQGLYEQYF